This note documents a single T cell receptor (beta chain) sequence. What it binds is not known. This sample stems from a study of T cell responses to AZD1222 COVID-19 vaccine. Findings and limits, study-wide: Among AZD1222 vaccinees, only five or six were seropositive at baseline. Repertoire sampling happened only post peak T cell response. Possibly, clonal diversity was underestimated; donors were largely white British and included more females. The study found Spike-specific TCR breadth and depth rose after two AZD1222 doses.

Sequencing used immunoSEQ multiplex PCR; TCRdb keeps in-frame clones, though not all of them. Altogether about 150,000 clones are present, 70% to 90% being singletons, with the ten largest covering about 3.7%. Sample: peripheral blood, taken on day 0 of MenACWY control vaccination. The sequence was obtained from an adult in good health.

In nucleotides, the CDR3 is TGTGCCAGCAGTTTACTTGGACAGGGGGTGGACTATGGCTACACCTTC. Translated, it gives CASSLLGQGVDYGYTF. This chain connects TRBV3-1 (or the pseudogene TRBV3-2) to TRBJ1-2; 10 bases are shared with TRBD1. The germline V gene has CDR1 LGHDT and CDR2 YNNKEL (reference sequence). CDR3 length: 16 amino acids. The trim removed 6 bases at V and 3 bases at J, leaving 10 bases unmatched.